This TCR beta chain was captured in a study of T-cell memory formation after mild COVID-19 (dated by TCRdb to the early 2020s). Broadly, across the study: Most TCR sequence clusters were specific to one of the two donors. Longitudinal TCRalpha and TCRbeta repertoire sequencing tracked T-cell clones expanding and contracting after mild COVID-19 in a couple of donors. Two young, previously healthy adult volunteers, one female and one male, were included in the cohort.

The study at large found these results: Clones contracting from day 15 to 85 had balanced CD4/CD8 phenotypes, while a second wave expanding from day 15 to 37 was biased towards CD4+. Only a couple of mild cases were covered by the study, and larger cohorts that include severe cases with pre-infection samples were considered necessary. SARS-CoV-2 specificity of the second-wave clones peaking on day 37 was not confirmed. Contracting CD4+ clones turned up mainly in the CM and EM memory subsets, whereas EMRA was where CD8+ clones were enriched. Some responding clones were detected in pre-infection memory, which suggested that pre-existing cross-reactive memory T cells had joined the SARS-CoV-2 response.

The instrument was an Illumina NovaSeq 6000. Using 5'RACE with constant-segment primers, TCRalpha and TCRbeta cDNA libraries were constructed, with sample barcodes and unique molecular identifiers added in the process. Trizol reagent was used to extract RNA from every sample. Library amplification was performed in two PCR steps, and a second sample barcode and Illumina TruSeq adapters were introduced in the second step. The libraries were sequenced on an Illumina NovaSeq using 2 x 150 bp paired-end reads. Turning to the authors' computational methods: The reads were demultiplexed and collapsed into UMI-guided consensus sequences using migec v1.2.7. With mixcr v2.1.11, UMI consensuses were aligned to TRA and TRB V and J templates and assembled into clonotypes. A clonotype was counted as expanded or contracted only if both edgeR and NoisET called the change significant, with noise models trained on biological replicates. For edgeR calls, the cutoffs were a false discovery rate-adjusted p below 0.01 and a log2 fold-change threshold of 1. As an exploratory analysis of dynamics, max-normalized trajectories of the 1000 most abundant clonotypes were examined by PCA with hierarchical clustering. The CD4 or CD8 phenotype of responding clones was assigned using the separately sequenced CD4+ and CD8+ repertoires. The public reads were reprocessed in TCRdb via fastp at Q25 and MiXCR, keeping in-frame beta chains. Duplicate CDR3 protein sequences are folded into a single record with the most common DNA and genes. TCRdb, not the authors, supplied the V and J calls. The sample table lists approximately 430,000 distinct CDR3 sequences, around a quarter of them with a count of one. Jointly, the top ten make up 10% to 15% of the sample.

PBMCs were isolated by Ficoll-Paque density gradient centrifugation. The germline V gene encodes CDR1 ENHRY and CDR2 SYGVKD. Trimming at the junction amounts to 5 bases on V and 3 bases on J, and the germline ends lie 22 bases apart. The CDR3 starts with the cysteine, ends with the phenylalanine, and has 17 residues. Only the CDR3 DNA is retained, 51 bases long and in frame from the first base. As concerns this clonotype: Its antigen is currently not known. Per-base quality was not reported, and no clone a single base away is much larger than it.

The sequence was collected from an adult woman who had mild COVID-19 (a few samples of this study predate the infection). The sample titles of this study are shuffled in the database, so cell type and time point are left out; the donor was told from shared clones. The sequenced material came from PBMCs or a T cell subset sorted from them (not recorded which). The sequence is built from TRBV10-3 and TRBJ1-1, with no D gene named confidently. In nucleotides, the sequence is TGTGCCATCAGTCTCTTTTGGGCCGGGGAGAGATACACTGAAGCTTTCTTT. Translated, this is CAISLFWAGERYTEAFF.